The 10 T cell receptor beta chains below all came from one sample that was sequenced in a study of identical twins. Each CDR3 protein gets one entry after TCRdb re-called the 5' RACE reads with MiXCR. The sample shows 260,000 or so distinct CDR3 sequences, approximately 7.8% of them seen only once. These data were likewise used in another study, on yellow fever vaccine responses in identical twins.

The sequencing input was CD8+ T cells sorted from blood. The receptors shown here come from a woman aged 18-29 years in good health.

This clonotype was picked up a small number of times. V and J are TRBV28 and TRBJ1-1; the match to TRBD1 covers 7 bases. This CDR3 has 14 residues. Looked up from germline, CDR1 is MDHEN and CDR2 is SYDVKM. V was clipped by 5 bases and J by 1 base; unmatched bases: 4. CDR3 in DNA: TGTGCCAGCAGTACCCGACAGGGGAACACTGAAGCTTTCTTT. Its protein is CASSTRQGNTEAFF.

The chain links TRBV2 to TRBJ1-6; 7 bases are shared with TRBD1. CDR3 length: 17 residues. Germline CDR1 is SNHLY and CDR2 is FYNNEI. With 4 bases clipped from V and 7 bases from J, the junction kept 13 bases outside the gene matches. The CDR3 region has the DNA TGTGCCAGCAGTGGAGGGCTTTTCCGGGACAGCAATTCACCCCTCCACTTT. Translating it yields CASSGGLFRDSNSPLHF.

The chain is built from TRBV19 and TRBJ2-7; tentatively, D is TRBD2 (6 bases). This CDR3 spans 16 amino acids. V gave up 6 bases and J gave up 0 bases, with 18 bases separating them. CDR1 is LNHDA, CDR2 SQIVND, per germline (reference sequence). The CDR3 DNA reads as TGTGCCAGTAGCCCTATTAGCGGAGGGCGCTCCTACGAGCAGTACTTC. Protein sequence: CASSPISGGRSYEQYF.

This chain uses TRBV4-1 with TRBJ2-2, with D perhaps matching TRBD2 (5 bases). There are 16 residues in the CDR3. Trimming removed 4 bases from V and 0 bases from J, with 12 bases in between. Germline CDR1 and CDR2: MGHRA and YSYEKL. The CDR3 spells CASSPPIATNTGELFF. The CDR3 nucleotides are TGCGCCAGCAGCCCCCCTATAGCGACGAACACCGGGGAGCTGTTTTTT.

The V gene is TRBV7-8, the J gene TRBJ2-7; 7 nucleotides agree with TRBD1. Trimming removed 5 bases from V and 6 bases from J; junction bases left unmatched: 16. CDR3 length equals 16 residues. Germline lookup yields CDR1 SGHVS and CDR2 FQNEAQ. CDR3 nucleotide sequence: TGTGCCAGCAGCCCCGCAGTGCAGGGGGTATCGCTCGAGCAGTACTTC. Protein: CASSPAVQGVSLEQYF.

The CDR3 is CASSLIPGLAYEQYF. The CDR3 DNA sequence: TGTGCCAGCAGCTTAATCCCGGGACTAGCCTACGAGCAGTACTTC. The rearrangement links TRBV11-2 to TRBJ2-7, with 8 bases fitting TRBD2. This CDR3 is 15 amino acids long. The ends lost 2 bases at V and 2 bases at J; junction bases unmatched: 5. CDR1 is SGHAT and CDR2 is FQNNGV in the germline V gene.

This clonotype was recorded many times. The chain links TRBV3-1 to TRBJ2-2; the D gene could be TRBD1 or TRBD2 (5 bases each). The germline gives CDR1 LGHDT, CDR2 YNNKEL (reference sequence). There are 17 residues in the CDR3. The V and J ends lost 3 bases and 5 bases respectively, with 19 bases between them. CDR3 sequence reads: CASSHGAGQGWTGELFF. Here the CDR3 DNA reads TGTGCCAGCAGCCACGGGGCGGGCCAAGGATGGACCGGGGAGCTGTTTTTT. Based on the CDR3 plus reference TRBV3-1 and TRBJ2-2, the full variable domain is DTAVSQTPKYLVTQMGNDKSIKCEQNLGHDTMYWYKQDSKKFLKIMFSYNNKELIINETVPNRFSPKSPDKAHLNLHINSLELGDSAVYFCASSHGAGQGWTGELFFGEGSRLTVL.

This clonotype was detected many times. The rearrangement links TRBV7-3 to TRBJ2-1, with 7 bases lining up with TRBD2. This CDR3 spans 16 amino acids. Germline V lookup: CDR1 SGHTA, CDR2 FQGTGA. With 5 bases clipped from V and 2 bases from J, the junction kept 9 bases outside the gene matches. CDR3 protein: CASSHPQRGTYNEQFF. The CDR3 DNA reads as TGTGCCAGCAGCCATCCCCAGCGGGGCACCTACAATGAGCAGTTCTTC.

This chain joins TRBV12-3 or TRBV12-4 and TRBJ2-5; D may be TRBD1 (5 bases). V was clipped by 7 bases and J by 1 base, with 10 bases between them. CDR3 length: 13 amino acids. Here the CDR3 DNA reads TGTGCCAGCACCCGACAGTCCCAAGAGACCCAGTACTTC. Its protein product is CASTRQSQETQYF.

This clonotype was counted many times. CDR3 amino acids: CASNGERNTEAFF. Here the CDR3 DNA reads TGTGCCAGCAACGGAGAGAGGAACACTGAAGCTTTCTTT. The V gene is TRBV12-3 or TRBV12-4, the J gene TRBJ1-1, with D uncertain. CDR3 length equals 13 residues. V was pared by 7 bases and J by 1 base, with 10 bases between.